The following is a T cell receptor (beta chain) sequence with its context. The data were obtained in a study of T cells in Graves' hyperthyroidism and ophthalmopathy. CDR1 and CDR2 (germline): MNHNS, SASEGT. The trim removed 10 bases at V and 0 bases at J, leaving 14 bases unmatched. The CDR3 is 16 residues long. What was amplified from RNA transcripts were TCR beta CDR3 regions. A first-round RT-PCR of the TCR CDR3 used the HTBI primer set. TCRdb reprocessed the multiplex PCR reads with MiXCR, giving one entry per CDR3 protein. The sample includes hundreds of thousands of distinct CDR3 sequences, 15% to 20% of them seen just once.

J is TRBJ2-7 and V is TRBV6-1; 8 nucleotides align to TRBD2. The source material was blood. This receptor was taken from a woman in her twenties or thirties with Graves' hyperthyroidism. The CDR3 spells CATKRFIAGPSYEQYF. CDR3 nucleotide sequence: TGTGCCACCAAAAGATTCATAGCGGGGCCCTCCTACGAGCAGTACTTC.